The 5 T cell receptor beta chains below come from one sample, sequenced in a study of blood T cell repertoires in COVID-19. Some clones are missing from TCRdb's copy, which holds only in-frame ones; the method was immunoSEQ multiplex PCR. This table holds about 210,000 clones, 84% found once. The sample comprised peripheral blood. These receptor sequences come from a woman between 50 and 59 years old with active or convalescent COVID-19.

V is TRBV28 and J is TRBJ2-7, with 12 positions matching TRBD1. Germline V CDR1 and CDR2: MDHEN, SYDVKM. V dropped 4 bases and J dropped 2; count of bases not matched to a gene: 9. The CDR3 has 17 amino acids. CDR3 DNA sequence: TGTGCCAGCAGTTCCGGGACAGGGGGCTTAGGCGCCTACGAGCAGTACTTC. Translating it yields CASSSGTGGLGAYEQYF.

The chain uses TRBV5-6 and TRBJ2-7; D not resolved. The ends were cut back, 1 base at V and 3 bases at J, with 5 bases in the middle. The CDR3 contains 12 residues. Germline CDR1 SGHDT, CDR2 YYEEEE. CDR3 DNA: TGTGCCAGCAGCTTGTCTAGCTACGAGCAGTACTTC. As protein: CASSLSSYEQYF.

This clone was observed a handful of times. This chain uses TRBV5-1 with TRBJ1-1, with 7 bases identical to TRBD1. CDR3 length: 14 amino acids. From germline, CDR1 is SGHRS and CDR2 YFSETQ. Trimming at V came to 2 bases and at J to 0 bases, leaving 1 base not matched to a gene. The CDR3 DNA reads as TGCGCCAGCAGCTTACAGGGGATGAACACTGAAGCTTTCTTT. It encodes CASSLQGMNTEAFF.

The genes are TRBV3-1 (or the pseudogene TRBV3-2) and TRBJ2-4; 14 positions match TRBD2. This CDR3 has 19 residues. V shed 0 bases, J shed 3 bases, and the junction held 7 bases outside the gene matches. Per germline, CDR1 LGHDT and CDR2 YNNKEL (reference sequence). For the CDR3, the DNA is TGTGCCAGCAGCCAAGATCCGGGACTAGCGGGGGCCTACAAAAACATTCAGTACTTC. It specifies CASSQDPGLAGAYKNIQYF.

V usage is TRBV6-1 and J usage is TRBJ2-7; weak D call: TRBD1 (5 bases). V lost 3 bases and J lost 6, with 9 bases in between. This CDR3 is built from 12 residues. In germline, CDR1 is MNHNS, CDR2 SASEGT. The CDR3 region has the DNA TGTGCCAGCAGTGACAGGGTTGCCGAGCAGTACGTC. This codes for CASSDRVAEQYV.